Given below is one T cell receptor beta chain in context. Antigen unknown. Treatment meaning: about 20 received Ad26.COV2.S at low or high dose, single or two shots; about 5 received placebo; per-sample allocation not given. Each sample was drawn 63 days after the first injection (of vaccine or placebo). Cohort 1b enrolled adults aged 18-55 years in Boston. This sample was included in a study of Ad26.COV2.S vaccination and SARS-CoV-2 variants. About the research overall: This donor came from the COV1001 trial of Ad26.COV2.S. Once or twice, 56 days apart, Ad26.COV2.S was delivered intramuscularly. Study-wide results and limits: Those who received vaccine or placebo ended up with similar non-spike TCR breadth.

Assay: immunoSEQ multiplex PCR; the TCRdb copy retains only in-frame clones and omits some. The table shows approximately 500,000 clones, with 70% to 90% occurring only once. The source is a person between 18 and 60 years old who received the Ad26.COV2.S COVID-19 vaccine or a placebo. The material sequenced was peripheral blood, taken in a trial of Ad26.COV2.S vaccine versus placebo.

CDR3 sequence (DNA): TGTGCCTGGAGTGAATTGAAAGAGACCCAGTACTTC. Its translation is CAWSELKETQYF. This sequence joins TRBV30 and TRBJ2-5; D unclear. The CDR3 loop spans 12 amino acids. V gave up 1 base and J gave up 3 bases, with 6 bases separating them. CDR1 and CDR2 (germline): GTSNPN, SVGIG (reference sequence).